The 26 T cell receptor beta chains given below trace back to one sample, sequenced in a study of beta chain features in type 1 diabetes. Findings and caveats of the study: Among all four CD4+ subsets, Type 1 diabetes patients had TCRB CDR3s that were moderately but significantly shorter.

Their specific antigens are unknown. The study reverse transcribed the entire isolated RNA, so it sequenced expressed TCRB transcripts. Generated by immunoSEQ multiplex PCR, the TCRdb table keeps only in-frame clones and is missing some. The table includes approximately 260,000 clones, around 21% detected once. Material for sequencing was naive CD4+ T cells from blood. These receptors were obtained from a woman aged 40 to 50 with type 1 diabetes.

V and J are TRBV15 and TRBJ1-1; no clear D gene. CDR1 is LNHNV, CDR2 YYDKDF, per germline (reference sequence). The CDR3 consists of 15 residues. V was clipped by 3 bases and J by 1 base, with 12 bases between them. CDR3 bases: TGTGCCACCAGCAGCTCTAAGGAGCCGAACACTGAAGCTTTCTTT. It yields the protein CATSSSKEPNTEAFF.

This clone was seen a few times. The DNA for the CDR3 is TGTGCCAGCAGCTTGGGGGGTCGTCAGCCCCAGCATTTT. Amino acids: CASSLGGRQPQHF. The chain combines TRBV7-9 with TRBJ1-5; D is perhaps TRBD1 (5 bases). The germline gives CDR1 SEHNR, CDR2 FQNEAQ (reference sequence). Trimming pared 3 bases from V and 6 bases from J, leaving 9 bases between. There are 13 residues in the CDR3.

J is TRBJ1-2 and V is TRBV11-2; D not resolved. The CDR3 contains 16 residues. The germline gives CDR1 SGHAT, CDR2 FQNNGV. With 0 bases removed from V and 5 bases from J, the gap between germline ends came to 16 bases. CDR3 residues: CASSLDRSVRRYGYTF. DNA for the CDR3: TGTGCCAGCAGCTTAGATCGGTCAGTGAGGAGGTATGGCTACACCTTC.

CDR3: CSVAGGLRETQYF. The CDR3 DNA is TGCAGCGTTGCGGGGGGGCTCAGAGAGACCCAGTACTTC. The J gene is TRBJ2-5, the V gene TRBV29-1; 8 nucleotides match TRBD2. This CDR3 comprises 13 residues. Germline V gene sequence: CDR1 SQVTM, CDR2 ANQGSEA. The V and J ends lost 4 bases and 4 bases, in that order; junction bases with no gene match: 5.

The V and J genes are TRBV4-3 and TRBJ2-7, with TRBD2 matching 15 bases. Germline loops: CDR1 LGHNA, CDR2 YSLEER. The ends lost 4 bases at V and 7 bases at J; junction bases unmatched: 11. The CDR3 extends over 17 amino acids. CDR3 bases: TGCGCCAGCAGCCTTCTCGGACTAGCGGGAGGGCCGGGGGAGCAGTACTTC. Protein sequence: CASSLLGLAGGPGEQYF.

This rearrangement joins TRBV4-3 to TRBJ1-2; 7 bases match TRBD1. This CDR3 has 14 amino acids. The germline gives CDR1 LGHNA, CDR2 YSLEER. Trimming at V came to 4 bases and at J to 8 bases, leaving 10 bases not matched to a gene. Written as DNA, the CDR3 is TGCGCCAGCAGCCGTCAGGAGGGGGCGATCGGCTACACCTTC. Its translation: CASSRQEGAIGYTF.

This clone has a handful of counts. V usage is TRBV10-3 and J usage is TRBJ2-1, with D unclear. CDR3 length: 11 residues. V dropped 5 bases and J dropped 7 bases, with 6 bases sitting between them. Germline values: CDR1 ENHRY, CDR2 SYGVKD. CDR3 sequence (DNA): TGTGCCATCAGTTTCCTGAATGAGCAGTTCTTC. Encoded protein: CAISFLNEQFF.

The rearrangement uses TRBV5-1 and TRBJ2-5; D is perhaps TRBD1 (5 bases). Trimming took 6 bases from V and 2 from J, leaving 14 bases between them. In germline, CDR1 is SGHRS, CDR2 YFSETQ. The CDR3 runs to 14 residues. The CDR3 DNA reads TGCGCCAGCAACCCCATGGGGCGGCAAGAGACCCAGTACTTC. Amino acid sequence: CASNPMGRQETQYF.

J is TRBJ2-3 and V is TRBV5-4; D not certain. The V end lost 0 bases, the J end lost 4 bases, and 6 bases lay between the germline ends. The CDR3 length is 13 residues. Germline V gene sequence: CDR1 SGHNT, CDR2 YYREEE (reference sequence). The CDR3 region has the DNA TGTGCCAGCAGCTTGGATATTGCAGATACGCAGTATTTT. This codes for CASSLDIADTQYF. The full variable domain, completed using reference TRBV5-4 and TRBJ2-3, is ETGVTQSPTHLIKTRGQQVTLRCSSQSGHNTVSWYQQALGQGPQFIFQYYREEENGRGNFPPRFSGLQFPNYSSELNVNALELDDSALYLCASSLDIADTQYFGPGTRLTVL.

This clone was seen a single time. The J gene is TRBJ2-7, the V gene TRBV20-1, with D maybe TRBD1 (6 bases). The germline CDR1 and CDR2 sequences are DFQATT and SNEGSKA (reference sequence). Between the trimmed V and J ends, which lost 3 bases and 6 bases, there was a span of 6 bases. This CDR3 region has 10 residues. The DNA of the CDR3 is TGCAGTGCTAGGGGGGCCGAGCAGTACTTC. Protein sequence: CSARGAEQYF.

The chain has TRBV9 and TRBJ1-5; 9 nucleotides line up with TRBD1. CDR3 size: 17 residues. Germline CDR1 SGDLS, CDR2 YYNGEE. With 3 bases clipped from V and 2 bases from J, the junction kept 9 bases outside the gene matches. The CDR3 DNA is TGTGCCAGCAGCGAAAGGACAGGGGAGGATGGCAATCAGCCCCAGCATTTT. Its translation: CASSERTGEDGNQPQHF.

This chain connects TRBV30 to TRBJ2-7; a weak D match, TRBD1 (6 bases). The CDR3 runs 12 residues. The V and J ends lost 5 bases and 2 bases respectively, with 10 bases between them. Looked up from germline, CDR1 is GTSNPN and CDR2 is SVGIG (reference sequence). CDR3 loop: CAWGAGAYEQYF. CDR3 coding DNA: TGTGCCTGGGGAGCAGGGGCCTACGAGCAGTACTTC.

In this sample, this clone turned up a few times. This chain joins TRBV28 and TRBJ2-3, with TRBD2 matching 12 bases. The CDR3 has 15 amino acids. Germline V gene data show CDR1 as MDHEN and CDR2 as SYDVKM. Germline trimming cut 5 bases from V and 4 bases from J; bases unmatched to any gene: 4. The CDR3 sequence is CASSPTSGGPDTQYF. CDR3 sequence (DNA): TGTGCCAGCAGTCCCACTAGCGGGGGGCCAGATACGCAGTATTTT. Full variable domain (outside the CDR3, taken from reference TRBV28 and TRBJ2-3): DVKVTQSSRYLVKRTGEKVFLECVQDMDHENMFWYRQDPGLGLRLIYFSYDVKMKEKGDIPEGYSVSREKKERFSLILESASTNQTSMYLCASSPTSGGPDTQYFGPGTRLTVL.

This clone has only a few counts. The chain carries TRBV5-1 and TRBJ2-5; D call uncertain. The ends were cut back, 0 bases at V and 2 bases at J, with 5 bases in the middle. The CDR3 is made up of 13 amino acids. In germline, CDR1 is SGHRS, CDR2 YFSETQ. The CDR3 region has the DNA TGCGCCAGCAGCTTGGTAGAGCAAGAGACCCAGTACTTC. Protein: CASSLVEQETQYF.

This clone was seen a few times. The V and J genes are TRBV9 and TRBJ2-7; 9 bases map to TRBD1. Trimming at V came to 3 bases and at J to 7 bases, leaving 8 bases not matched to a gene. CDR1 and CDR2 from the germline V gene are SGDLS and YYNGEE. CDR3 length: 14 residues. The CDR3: CASSARTGAEEQYF. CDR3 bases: TGTGCCAGCAGCGCCAGGACAGGGGCTGAAGAGCAGTACTTC.

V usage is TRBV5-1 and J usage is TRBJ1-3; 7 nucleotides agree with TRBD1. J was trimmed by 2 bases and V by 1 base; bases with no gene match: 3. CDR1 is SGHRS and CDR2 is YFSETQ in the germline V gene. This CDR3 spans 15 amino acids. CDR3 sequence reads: CASSLSTGPGNTIYF. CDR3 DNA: TGCGCCAGCAGCTTGTCGACAGGGCCTGGAAACACCATATATTTT.

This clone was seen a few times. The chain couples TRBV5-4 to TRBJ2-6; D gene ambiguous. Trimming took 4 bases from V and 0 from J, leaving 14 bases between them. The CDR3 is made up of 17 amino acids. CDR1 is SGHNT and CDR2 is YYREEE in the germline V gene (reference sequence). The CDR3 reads CASSPSGGRSGANVLTF. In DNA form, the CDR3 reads TGTGCCAGCAGCCCTTCCGGCGGTCGCTCTGGGGCCAACGTCCTGACTTTC.

The CDR3 nucleotides are TGCAGCGTCAAAGCAATCCGAACAGGAAAACTGTTTTTT. This gives the protein CSVKAIRTGKLFF. The rearrangement links TRBV29-1 to TRBJ1-4; maybe TRBD1 (5 bases). V was pared by 6 bases and J by 10 bases, with 18 bases between. Germline V lookup: CDR1 SQVTM, CDR2 ANQGSEA. The length of the CDR3 is 13 residues.

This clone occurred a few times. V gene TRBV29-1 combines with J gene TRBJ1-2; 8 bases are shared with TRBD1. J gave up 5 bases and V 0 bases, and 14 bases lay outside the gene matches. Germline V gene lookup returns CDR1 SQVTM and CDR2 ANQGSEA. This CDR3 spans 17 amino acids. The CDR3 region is CSVEENPGQARGYGYTF. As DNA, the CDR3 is TGCAGCGTTGAAGAGAACCCGGGACAGGCCCGTGGTTATGGCTACACCTTC.

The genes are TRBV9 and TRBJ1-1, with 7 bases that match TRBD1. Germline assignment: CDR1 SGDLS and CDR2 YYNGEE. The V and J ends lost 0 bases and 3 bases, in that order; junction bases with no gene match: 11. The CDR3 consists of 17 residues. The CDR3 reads CASSVGPSHRGHTEAFF. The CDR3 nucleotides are TGTGCCAGCAGCGTAGGTCCAAGTCACAGGGGCCACACTGAAGCTTTCTTT.

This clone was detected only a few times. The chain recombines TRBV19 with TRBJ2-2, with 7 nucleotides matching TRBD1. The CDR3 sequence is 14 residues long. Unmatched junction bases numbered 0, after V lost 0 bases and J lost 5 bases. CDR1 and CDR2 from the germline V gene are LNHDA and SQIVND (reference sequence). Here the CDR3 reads CASSIDRGTGELFF. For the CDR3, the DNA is TGTGCCAGTAGTATAGACAGGGGGACCGGGGAGCTGTTTTTT.

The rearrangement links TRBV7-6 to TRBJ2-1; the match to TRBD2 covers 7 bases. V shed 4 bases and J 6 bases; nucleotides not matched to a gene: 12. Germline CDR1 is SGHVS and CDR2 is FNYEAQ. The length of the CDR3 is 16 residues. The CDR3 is CASSSYRRTRSNEQFF. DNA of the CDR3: TGTGCCAGCAGCTCCTACCGTAGGACTAGAAGCAATGAGCAGTTCTTC.

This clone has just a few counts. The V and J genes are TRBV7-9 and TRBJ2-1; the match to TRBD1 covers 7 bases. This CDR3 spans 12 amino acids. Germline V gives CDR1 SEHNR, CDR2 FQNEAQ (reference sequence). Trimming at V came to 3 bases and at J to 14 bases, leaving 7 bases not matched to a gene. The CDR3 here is CASSFPDRVEFF. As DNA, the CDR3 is TGTGCCAGCAGCTTCCCTGACAGGGTGGAGTTCTTC.

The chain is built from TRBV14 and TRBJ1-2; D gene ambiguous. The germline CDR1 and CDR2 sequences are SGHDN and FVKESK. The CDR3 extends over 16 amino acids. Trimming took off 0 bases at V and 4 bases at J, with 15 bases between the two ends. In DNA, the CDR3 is TGTGCCAGCAGCCAAGATCGCGGGGTGCGAAGCTATGGCTACACCTTC. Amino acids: CASSQDRGVRSYGYTF.

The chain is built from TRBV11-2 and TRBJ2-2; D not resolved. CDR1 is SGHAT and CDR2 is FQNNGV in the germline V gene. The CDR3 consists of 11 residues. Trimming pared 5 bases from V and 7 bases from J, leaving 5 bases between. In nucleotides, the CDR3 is TGTGCCAGCAGCCGAGTCGGGGAGCTGTTTTTT. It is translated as CASSRVGELFF. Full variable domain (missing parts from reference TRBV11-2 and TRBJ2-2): EAGVAQSPRYKIIEKRQSVAFWCNPISGHATLYWYQQILGQGPKLLIQFQNNGVVDDSQLPKDRFSAERLKGVDSTLKIQPAKLEDSAVYLCASSRVGELFFGEGSRLTVL.

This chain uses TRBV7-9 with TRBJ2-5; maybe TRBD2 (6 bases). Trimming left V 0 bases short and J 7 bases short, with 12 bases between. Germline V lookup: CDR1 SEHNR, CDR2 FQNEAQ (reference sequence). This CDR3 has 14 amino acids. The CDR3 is CASSLAEGIGTQYF. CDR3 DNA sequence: TGTGCCAGCAGCTTAGCGGAGGGGATTGGGACCCAGTACTTC.